Sequencing of this TCR beta chain was carried out in a study of siplizumab effects on memory and regulatory T cells. Notes on the study in general: Reactions containing siplizumab showed mappable alloreactive CD4+ clones averaging approximately 74% Treg-derived, versus about 27% in controls.

The CDR3 has 15 residues. Germline V gene data show CDR1 as MNHEY and CDR2 as SVGAGI. Trimming left V 0 bases short and J 1 base short, with 9 bases between. Measured with immunoSEQ multiplex PCR; TCRdb has only the in-frame clones, and not every one. The sample lists about 110,000 clones; about 90% were seen once. A note on this clone: What it binds is not known.

This receptor was taken from a human donor in good health. The material sequenced was Tregs sorted from blood. The rearrangement links TRBV6-5 to TRBJ1-1; D unclear. In nucleotides, the CDR3 is TGTGCCAGCAGTTACTCCATAATCGGGAACACTGAAGCTTTCTTT. The encoded protein is CASSYSIIGNTEAFF.